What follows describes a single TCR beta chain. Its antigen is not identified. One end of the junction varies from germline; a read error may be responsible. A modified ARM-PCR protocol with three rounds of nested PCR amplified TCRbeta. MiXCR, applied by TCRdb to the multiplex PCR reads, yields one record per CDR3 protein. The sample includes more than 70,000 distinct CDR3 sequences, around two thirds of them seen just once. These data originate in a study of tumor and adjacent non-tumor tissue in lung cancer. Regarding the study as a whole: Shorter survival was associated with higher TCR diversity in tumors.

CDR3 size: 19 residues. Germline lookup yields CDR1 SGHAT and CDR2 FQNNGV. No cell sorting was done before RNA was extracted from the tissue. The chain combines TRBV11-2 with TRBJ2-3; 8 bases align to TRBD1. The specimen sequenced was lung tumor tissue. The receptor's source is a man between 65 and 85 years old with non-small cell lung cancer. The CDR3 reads CASSSHRDGRGPYTDTRYF. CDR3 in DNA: TGTGCCAGCAGCTCCCATCGAGACGGCAGGGGGCCGTACACAGATACGCGGTACTTT.